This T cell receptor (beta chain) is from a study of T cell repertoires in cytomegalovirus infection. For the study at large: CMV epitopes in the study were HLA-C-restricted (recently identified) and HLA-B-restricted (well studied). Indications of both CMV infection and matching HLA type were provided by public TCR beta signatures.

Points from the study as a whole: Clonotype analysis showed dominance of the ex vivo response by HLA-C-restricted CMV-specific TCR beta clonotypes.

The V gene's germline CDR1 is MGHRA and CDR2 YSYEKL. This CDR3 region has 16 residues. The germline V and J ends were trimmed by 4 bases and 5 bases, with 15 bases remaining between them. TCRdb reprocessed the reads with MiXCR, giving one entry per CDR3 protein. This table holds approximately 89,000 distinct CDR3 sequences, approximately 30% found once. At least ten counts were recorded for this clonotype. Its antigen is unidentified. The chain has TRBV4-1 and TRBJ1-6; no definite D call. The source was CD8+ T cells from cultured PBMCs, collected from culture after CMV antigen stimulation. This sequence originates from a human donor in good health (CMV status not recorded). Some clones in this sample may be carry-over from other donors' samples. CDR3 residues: CASSPYIEIHNSPLHF. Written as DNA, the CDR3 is TGCGCCAGCAGCCCATACATAGAAATCCATAATTCACCCCTCCACTTT.